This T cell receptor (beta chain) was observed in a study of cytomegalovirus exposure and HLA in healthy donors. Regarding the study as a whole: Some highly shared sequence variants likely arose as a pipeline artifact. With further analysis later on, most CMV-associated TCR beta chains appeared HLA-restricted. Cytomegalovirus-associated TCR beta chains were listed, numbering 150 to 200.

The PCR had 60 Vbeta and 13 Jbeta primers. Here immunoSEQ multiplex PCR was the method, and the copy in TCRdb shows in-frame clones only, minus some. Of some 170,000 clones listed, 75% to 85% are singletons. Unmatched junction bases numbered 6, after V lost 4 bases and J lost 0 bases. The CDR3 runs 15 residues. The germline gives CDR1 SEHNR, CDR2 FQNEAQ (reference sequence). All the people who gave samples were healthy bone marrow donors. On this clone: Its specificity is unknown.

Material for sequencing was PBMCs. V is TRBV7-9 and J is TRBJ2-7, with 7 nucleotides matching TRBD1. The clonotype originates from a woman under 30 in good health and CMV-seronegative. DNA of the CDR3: TGTGCCAGCAGCTCCAGGACAGGCGGCTCCTACGAGCAGTACTTC. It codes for CASSSRTGGSYEQYF. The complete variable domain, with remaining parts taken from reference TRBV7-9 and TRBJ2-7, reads DTGVSQNPRHKITKRGQNVTFRCDPISEHNRLYWYRQTLGQGPEFLTYFQNEAQLEKSRLLSDRFSAERPKGSFSTLEIQRTEQGDSAMYLCASSSRTGGSYEQYFGPGTRLTVT.